This is a list of T cell receptor beta chains from one sample in a study of high-grade serous ovarian cancer treatment subgroups. Clones were sequenced by immunoSEQ multiplex PCR, and TCRdb holds only the in-frame ones, with some missing. There are 1,500 to 2,000 clones in the sample; 65% to 85% occur only once, and over 35% lies in the top ten. The source material was tumor tissue. All receptors come from a human donor with high-grade serous ovarian cancer. CDR3s include the opening cysteine and the closing phenylalanine or tryptophan. D genes are given only for firm matches. The size field is filled for only some rows; it gives once, few, many or a size class.

j_call,d_call,clone_size,v_call,cdr3_nt,cdr3_aa
TRBJ2-3,NA,NA,TRBV29-1,TGCAGCGTTGTCCTGGGGGTTGGCACAGATACGCAGTATTTT,CSVVLGVGTDTQYF
TRBJ2-3,NA,NA,TRBV5-4,TGTGCCAGCAGCTTCGAAGACAAAGATACGCAGTATTTT,CASSFEDKDTQYF
TRBJ1-5,NA,NA,TRBV2,TGTGCCAGCACTCCAGGCTATAGCAATCAGCCCCAGCATTTT,CASTPGYSNQPQHF
TRBJ2-7,NA,NA,TRBV7-2,TGTGCCAGCAGCTATCGGGGGGCGCGCGAGCAGTACTTC,CASSYRGAREQYF
TRBJ2-3,NA,NA,TRBV29-1,TGCAGCGTTGAAGGCTTTTACCCTAGCACAGATACGCAGTATTTT,CSVEGFYPSTDTQYF
TRBJ2-7,NA,NA,TRBV7-8,TGTGCCAGCAGCTTAGTAGGCACCTCCTACGAGCAGTACTTC,CASSLVGTSYEQYF
TRBJ2-7,TRBD1,once,TRBV28,TGTGCCAGCAGTTTTCCCCCGGGACAGGGGGCCAGGGAGCAGTACTTC,CASSFPPGQGAREQYF
TRBJ1-5,NA,NA,TRBV7-9,TGTGCCAGCAGCTTAGGCGGCGAATATAGCAATCAGCCCCAGCATTTT,CASSLGGEYSNQPQHF
TRBJ1-2,NA,large,TRBV7-9,TGTGCCAGCAGCTTTCTAACAGGGAATAACTATGGCTACACCTTC,CASSFLTGNNYGYTF
TRBJ2-7,TRBD2,NA,TRBV10-1,TGCGCCAGCGGGACTAGCGGGGGTTACGAGCAGTACTTC,CASGTSGGYEQYF
TRBJ2-3,NA,NA,TRBV9,TGTGCCAGCAGCGTAGCTGACCAGGGGACAGATACGCAGTATTTT,CASSVADQGTDTQYF
TRBJ2-1,NA,few,TRBV7-9,TGTGCCAGCAGCTTAGCCGCAGCAGGGGTAGGTGAGCAGTTCTTC,CASSLAAAGVGEQFF
TRBJ2-3,NA,NA,TRBV11-2,TGTGCCAGCTCCGTTTGGGAGGCTAGCACAGATACGCAGTATTTT,CASSVWEASTDTQYF
TRBJ2-7,TRBD2,NA,TRBV4-2,TGTGCCAGCAGCTCGCCACGGGGGGGCTACGAGCAGTACTTC,CASSSPRGGYEQYF
TRBJ2-5,NA,NA,TRBV9,TGTGCCAGCAGCGTAAGGGGCCAAGAGACCCAGTACTTC,CASSVRGQETQYF
TRBJ2-5,TRBD2,NA,TRBV7-2,TGTGCCAGCAGCGTATTAGCGGGGGGGCAAGAGACCCAGTACTTC,CASSVLAGGQETQYF
TRBJ2-1,TRBD2,NA,TRBV7-6,TGTGCCAGCAGCTTAAGGGAGGGACTAGCGGGAGGGGCGCGGTCCTACAATGAGCAGTTCTTC,CASSLREGLAGGARSYNEQFF
TRBJ2-2,NA,NA,TRBV2,TGTGCCAGCAGCCCGGGACTCCCCGGCGCTTCCGGGGAGCTGTTTTTT,CASSPGLPGASGELFF
TRBJ1-4,TRBD1,NA,TRBV7-9,TGTGCCAGCAGGCCCAGACAGGGGGCCGGTAATGAAAAACTGTTTTTT,CASRPRQGAGNEKLFF
TRBJ2-1,TRBD2,NA,TRBV5-6,TGTGCCAGCAGCCCTCCAGCGGGAGACTACAATGAGCAGTTCTTC,CASSPPAGDYNEQFF
TRBJ1-1,TRBD1,NA,TRBV10-1,TGCGCCAGCAGTTCCGGGACAGCTGAAGCTTTCTTT,CASSSGTAEAFF
TRBJ2-1,NA,NA,TRBV7-2,TGTGCCAGCAGCTTAGCCGCGGTCAGGCATGAGCAGTTCTTC,CASSLAAVRHEQFF
TRBJ1-4,NA,NA,TRBV4-2,TGTGCCAGCAGCCAAGCCCGGCAGCATAATGAAAAACTGTTTTTT,CASSQARQHNEKLFF